These T cell receptor beta chains were read from a single sample in a study of post-analysis software for immune sequencing data. TCRdb reanalysed the PCR reads using MiXCR and keeps one entry per CDR3 protein. The sample includes 600,000 to 700,000 distinct CDR3 sequences, approximately 59% of them seen just once. Specimen: blood. These receptors were taken from a girl aged 2 to 9 with multiple sclerosis. The CDR3 runs from the conserved cysteine through the conserved F or W.

V gene | CDR3 protein
TRBV7-2 | CATTTGPGTYNEQFF
TRBV20-1 | CSARSGAFEQYF
TRBV6-2/TRBV6-3 | CASSYDRVGTQYF
TRBV10-2 | CASWATLGGTQYF
TRBV20-1 | CSASPGQGAGEKLFF
TRBV29-1 | CSVIREGYEGETQYF
TRBV9 | CASSVGEGIQYF
TRBV27 | CASSPPLLGADTQYF
TRBV7-3 | CASSLTGPANYGYTF
TRBV15 | CATSTVQRERYEHF
TRBV6-4 | CASSDSDSSGANVLTF
TRBV4-3 | CASSQETPAGASKADTQYF
TRBV4-1 | CASGVSGDPDTQYF
TRBV6-6 | CASRPRGSGEQFF
TRBV20-1 | CSARPGQSSYNEQFF
TRBV12-3/TRBV12-4 | CASSLQTGPRADTQYF
TRBV10-3 | CAISDGLNTGELFF
TRBV7-9 | CASSLVDRASGYTF
TRBV7-2 | CASSPLRGKSYNEQFF
TRBV10-3 | CAISAVTAGANVLTF
TRBV5-1 | CASSFKGEETQYF
TRBV12-3/TRBV12-4 | CASSLSVEQGRFF
TRBV15 | CATSKPPQWRWSIQYF
TRBV20-1 | CSAGTRGDAMTQYF
TRBV7-2 | CASSLARADTQYF
TRBV5-1 | CASSLVVRGPTDTQYF
TRBV15 | CATSRDSRGTNEKLFF
TRBV6-5 | CASSFREGAGEQFF